The next 29 T cell receptor beta chains were all read from a single sample in a study of shared clonotypes between healthy human individuals (dated by TCRdb to about 2020). Libraries came from the immunoSEQ multiplex PCR assay. The table comes from immuneACCESS by way of TCRdb, which keeps in-frame sequences with V and J called. Part of the clones is missing from these tables; in studies checked, under half for an unresolved V gene and the rest for unknown reasons. Present in this sample are 2 million to 2.5 million clones, around 95% of which were seen just once. Jointly, the top ten make up 0.13% of the sample. What was sequenced was naive CD4+ T cells sorted from blood. Read against the paper, the sample's cell subset or site label means: CD45RA+ positively selected. All receptors derive from a man between 18 and 29 years old in good health.

The chain links TRBV28 to TRBJ2-7, with D possibly matching TRBD1 (5 bases). Trimming cost V 5 bases and J 1 base, with 15 bases left between them. Looked up from germline, CDR1 is MDHEN and CDR2 is SYDVKM. The CDR3 totals 15 residues. This CDR3 is CASSQGPVISYEQYF. The CDR3 DNA is TGTGCCAGCAGTCAGGGCCCGGTGATATCCTACGAGCAGTACTTC.

The gene calls are TRBV11-2 and TRBJ2-2; D gene uncertain. The CDR3 totals 13 residues. The germline gives CDR1 SGHAT, CDR2 FQNNGV. Trimming took 6 bases from V and 4 from J, leaving 9 bases between them. The CDR3 region has the DNA TGTGCCAGCAGTCATCTAGGCACCGGGGAGCTGTTTTTT. Its protein product is CASSHLGTGELFF.

This sequence joins TRBV30 and TRBJ2-7, with D maybe TRBD1 (5 bases). Germline V lookup: CDR1 GTSNPN, CDR2 SVGIG (reference sequence). This CDR3 has 13 amino acids. Trimming removed 0 bases from V and 2 bases from J, with 8 bases in between. CDR3 amino acids: CAWSVQAAYEQYF. The CDR3 region has the DNA TGTGCCTGGAGTGTACAGGCGGCCTACGAGCAGTACTTC.

The chain uses TRBV6-1 and TRBJ2-7; 7 bases are shared with TRBD1. The CDR3 covers 12 residues. V trimming: 2 bases; J trimming: 7 bases; junction bases outside the gene matches: 2. Germline CDR1 and CDR2: MNHNS and SASEGT. The DNA of the CDR3 is TGTGCCAGCAGTGAACAGGGGGTTGAGCAGTACTTC. Translated: CASSEQGVEQYF.

Concerning this clone: This same CDR3 is encoded by further DNA sequences in the sample. The J gene is TRBJ1-3, the V gene TRBV6-5; 7 bases agree with TRBD1. The CDR3 is 14 amino acids. Germline CDR1 reads MNHEY; CDR2 reads SVGAGI. V was pared by 6 bases and J by 1 base, with 3 bases of the junction left unmatched. As DNA, the CDR3 is TGTGCCAGCAGCGAACAGGGGTCTGGAAACACCATATATTTT. Translating it yields CASSEQGSGNTIYF.

This chain links TRBV10-2 with TRBJ2-1, with 9 bases aligning to TRBD2. The V segment lost 6 bases and the J segment 7 bases; nucleotides outside the gene matches: 13. Germline CDR1 is WSHSY and CDR2 is SAAADI. The CDR3 contains 16 residues. In nucleotides, the CDR3 is TGCGCCAGCAGATATAGTCCCCTAGCGGGAACAAATGAGCAGTTCTTC. Translated: CASRYSPLAGTNEQFF.

This chain joins TRBV7-3 and TRBJ2-7, with TRBD1 identical over 8 bases. CDR1 SGHTA and CDR2 FQGTGA come from the germline V gene. V gave up 5 bases and J gave up 6 bases; unmatched junction bases: 6. There are 13 residues in the CDR3. The CDR3 protein is CASSHGGTGEQYF. CDR3 nucleotides: TGTGCCAGCAGCCATGGGGGGACAGGCGAGCAGTACTTC.

The DNA of the CDR3 is TGTGCCAGCAGCCCCCAGTGGGGGGGCCTCTACGAGCAGTACTTC. Translated: CASSPQWGGLYEQYF. The chain recombines TRBV14 with TRBJ2-7; possible D gene TRBD2, 7 bases. CDR1 SGHDN and CDR2 FVKESK come from the germline V gene. The CDR3 runs 15 residues. The V gene lost 4 bases and the J gene lost 3 bases, with 16 bases spanning the gap.

The chain links TRBV19 to TRBJ1-1; no clear D. V was cut by 0 bases and J by 2 bases, with 10 bases left in between. CDR3 length: 15 amino acids. The germline V gene encodes CDR1 LNHDA and CDR2 SQIVND (reference sequence). CDR3 DNA sequence: TGTGCCAGTAGTATAGATCGTGCCAGAAACACTGAAGCTTTCTTT. It codes for CASSIDRARNTEAFF.

The V call is TRBV18, the J call TRBJ1-5; 9 bases line up with TRBD1. V trimming: 0 bases; J trimming: 6 bases; junction bases outside the gene matches: 3. The CDR3 loop spans 15 amino acids. Germline V gene sequence: CDR1 KGHSH, CDR2 LQKENI. CDR3 loop: CASSPPTGGGQPQHF. The CDR3 region has the DNA TGTGCCAGCTCACCACCGACAGGGGGTGGTCAGCCCCAGCATTTT.

The chain joins TRBV7-2 to TRBJ2-5, with D maybe TRBD2 (5 bases). CDR3 length equals 11 residues. The germline gives CDR1 SGHTA, CDR2 FQGNSA. V was pared by 5 bases and J by 9 bases, with 10 bases between. This chain's CDR3 is CASSPQEAQYF. The CDR3 DNA reads as TGTGCCAGCAGCCCCCAGGAGGCCCAGTACTTC.

The V gene is TRBV7-2, the J gene TRBJ1-1; no clear D. Germline assignment: CDR1 SGHTA and CDR2 FQGNSA. V was clipped by 2 bases and J by 1 base, with 11 bases between them. The CDR3 totals 15 residues. CDR3 protein: CASSLSEFRNTEAFF. CDR3 bases: TGTGCCAGCAGCTTATCCGAATTTCGGAACACTGAAGCTTTCTTT.

The chain combines TRBV14 with TRBJ2-2; D is unclear. V was cut by 0 bases and J by 4 bases, with 6 bases left in between. Looked up from germline, CDR1 is SGHDN and CDR2 is FVKESK. The CDR3 is 14 residues long. The chain's CDR3 is CASSQDPRTGELFF. The CDR3 nucleotides read TGTGCCAGCAGCCAAGATCCCCGCACCGGGGAGCTGTTTTTT.

J is TRBJ2-7 and V is TRBV27; D ambiguous. V lost 2 bases, J lost 3 bases, and 8 bases lay in between. CDR1 and CDR2 (germline): MNHEY, SMNVEV (reference sequence). CDR3 length: 13 amino acids. CDR3 sequence reads: CASSLEEGYEQYF. DNA of the CDR3: TGTGCCAGCAGTTTAGAGGAAGGCTACGAGCAGTACTTC.

V gene TRBV5-1 combines with J gene TRBJ2-7; D gene uncertain. CDR3 length: 14 amino acids. Trimming shortened V by 0 bases and J by 6 bases, and 13 bases separated the two germline ends. CDR1 is SGHRS and CDR2 is YFSETQ in the germline V gene. The CDR3 loop reads CASSLAFIGSEQYF. DNA of the CDR3: TGCGCCAGCAGCTTGGCCTTCATCGGATCCGAGCAGTACTTC.

The V call is TRBV6-6, the J call TRBJ1-5; 8 bases are shared with TRBD1. CDR1 MNHNY and CDR2 SVGAGI come from the germline V gene (reference sequence). This CDR3 is 15 amino acids long. V shed 6 bases, J shed 0 bases, and the junction held 4 bases outside the gene matches. The DNA of the CDR3 is TGTGCCAGCAGCCAGGGGGCGCTTAGCAATCAGCCCCAGCATTTT. It encodes CASSQGALSNQPQHF.

V usage is TRBV5-5 and J usage is TRBJ1-1; 7 bases are a match to TRBD1. The CDR3 has 14 residues. In germline, CDR1 is SGHKS, CDR2 YYEKEE (reference sequence). V lost 3 bases and J lost 7; bases outside the gene matches: 9. The CDR3 sequence: CASSSGTAEGEAFF. In DNA form, the CDR3 reads TGTGCCAGCAGCTCCGGGACAGCGGAAGGTGAAGCTTTCTTT.

The rearrangement uses TRBV12-5 and TRBJ2-5; TRBD1 matches at 11 bases. Germline CDR1 reads LGHNT; CDR2 reads FRNRAP. The CDR3 has 14 residues. V lost 6 bases and J lost 5; bases outside the gene matches: 5. CDR3 amino acids: CASGPGQGAETQYF. The CDR3 DNA is TGTGCTAGTGGGCCTGGACAGGGGGCCGAGACCCAGTACTTC. The complete variable domain, with remaining parts taken from reference TRBV12-5 and TRBJ2-5, reads DARVTQTPRHKVTEMGQEVTMRCQPILGHNTVFWYRQTMMQGLELLAYFRNRAPLDDSGMPKDRFSAEMPDATLATLKIQPSEPRDSAVYFCASGPGQGAETQYFGPGTRLLVL.

The chain uses TRBV9 and TRBJ2-5; 12 positions agree with TRBD2. Losses at the gene ends were 3 bases for V and 1 base for J; bases not matched to a gene: 7. The CDR3 is 17 amino acids. Per germline, CDR1 SGDLS and CDR2 YYNGEE. This CDR3 reads CASSARGLAGVQETQYF. CDR3 sequence (DNA): TGTGCCAGCAGCGCGAGGGGACTAGCGGGCGTCCAAGAGACCCAGTACTTC. Full variable domain (outside the CDR3, taken from reference TRBV9 and TRBJ2-5): DSGVTQTPKHLITATGQRVTLRCSPRSGDLSVYWYQQSLDQGLQFLIQYYNGEERAKGNILERFSAQQFPDLHSELNLSSLELGDSALYFCASSARGLAGVQETQYFGPGTRLLVL.

The chain employs TRBV7-9 and TRBJ2-7; either TRBD1 or TRBD2 may fit D (5 bases each). This CDR3 contains 15 residues. Trimming took off 5 bases at V and 1 base at J, with 15 bases between the two ends. Germline V gene data show CDR1 as SEHNR and CDR2 as FQNEAQ (reference sequence). CDR3 sequence (DNA): TGTGCCAGCAGCCTAGGGACCGGGATGTCCTACGAGCAGTACTTC. Encoded protein: CASSLGTGMSYEQYF.

J is TRBJ2-1 and V is TRBV6-1; 7 bases map to TRBD2. This CDR3 is 13 amino acids long. Trimming took 6 bases from V and 6 from J; bases not matched to a gene: 5. Germline lookup yields CDR1 MNHNS and CDR2 SASEGT. CDR3 loop: CASRISSGNEQFF. The CDR3 coding sequence is TGTGCCAGCAGGATATCTAGCGGCAATGAGCAGTTCTTC.

This clone came up a few times. Other nucleotide sequences from this sample produce the same CDR3. V is TRBV18 and J is TRBJ2-5, with D hard to call. Between the trimmed V and J ends, which lost 2 bases and 5 bases, there was a span of 6 bases. The CDR3 sequence is 12 residues long. Germline assignment: CDR1 KGHSH and CDR2 LQKENI. CDR3 bases: TGTGCCAGCTCACCAGGGTTGGAGACCCAGTACTTC. Translating it yields CASSPGLETQYF.

The J gene is TRBJ1-2, the V gene TRBV19; D is unclear. Germline V gene data show CDR1 as LNHDA and CDR2 as SQIVND (reference sequence). This CDR3 region has 14 residues. V was shortened by 1 base and J by 8 bases, with 14 bases between the two germline ends. The CDR3 DNA is TGTGCCAGTAGTATAGTTGCCGGCACGGGAGGCTACACCTTC. Protein sequence: CASSIVAGTGGYTF.

The chain is built from TRBV6-5 and TRBJ1-1; D is possibly TRBD1 (5 bases). V was clipped by 8 bases and J by 2 bases, with 12 bases between them. The germline V gene has CDR1 MNHEY and CDR2 SVGAGI. The CDR3 is 13 residues long. The CDR3 is CASGQGPNTEAFF. The CDR3 coding sequence is TGTGCCAGCGGCCAGGGACCTAACACTGAAGCTTTCTTT.

The chain uses TRBV5-1 and TRBJ2-3; D is possibly TRBD2 (6 bases). The CDR3 is made up of 14 amino acids. Trimming pared 0 bases from V and 4 bases from J, leaving 9 bases between. From germline, CDR1 is SGHRS and CDR2 YFSETQ. CDR3: CASSLAPGADTQYF. The CDR3 DNA sequence: TGCGCCAGCAGCTTGGCTCCGGGAGCAGATACGCAGTATTTT.

This clone was observed a single time. This clone may be a read error of a much larger clone one base away. Other DNA sequences in the same sample also yield this CDR3. The chain couples TRBV15 to TRBJ2-7; weak D call: TRBD1 (6 bases). Germline V gene data show CDR1 as LNHNV and CDR2 as YYDKDF (reference sequence). CDR3 length: 17 amino acids. CDR3 sequence (DNA): TGCGCCACCAGCAGAGATCCTCAATCCGGCAGGGGTGTCGAGCAGTACTTC. As protein: CATSRDPQSGRGVEQYF.

The V and J genes are TRBV28 and TRBJ1-5; D possibly corresponds to TRBD1 (5 bases). The germline gives CDR1 MDHEN, CDR2 SYDVKM. The CDR3 spans 15 residues. Trimming took off 11 bases at V and 1 base at J, with 18 bases between the two ends. In DNA, the CDR3 is TGTGCCTGCTATACCGGGCAGGGAAGCAATCAGCCCCAGCATTTT. Translated: CACYTGQGSNQPQHF.

This chain's CDR3 is CASSLLGEQPQHF. Here the CDR3 DNA reads TGTGCCAGCAGCTTGCTAGGGGAGCAGCCCCAGCATTTT. The chain is built from TRBV7-9 and TRBJ1-5; D might be TRBD1 (5 bases). CDR1 is SEHNR, CDR2 FQNEAQ, per germline (reference sequence). V was pared by 3 bases and J by 7 bases, with 10 bases between. The CDR3 consists of 13 residues.

The chain links TRBV6-1 to TRBJ2-5, with D tentatively TRBD2 (6 bases). Per the germline V gene, CDR1 is MNHNS and CDR2 is SASEGT. Between the trimmed V and J ends, which lost 8 bases and 4 bases, there was a span of 11 bases. The CDR3 has 12 amino acids. CDR3 sequence: CASGRGRETQYF. The CDR3 DNA reads TGTGCCAGCGGGCGGGGCCGAGAGACCCAGTACTTC.